The next 13 T cell receptor beta chains were all read from a single sample in a study of cytomegalovirus exposure and HLA in healthy donors. PCR primers comprised 60 Vbeta and 13 Jbeta primers. Profiled with immunoSEQ multiplex PCR; TCRdb holds only in-frame clones, not every one. This sample yields roughly 67,000 clones, of which 78% are seen a single time; roughly a tenth belongs to the top ten. The material sequenced was PBMCs. Every receptor here comes from a man between 40 and 49 years old in good health and CMV-seronegative.

The J gene is TRBJ2-7, the V gene TRBV5-1; 7 bases are a match to TRBD2. Unmatched junction bases numbered 7, after V lost 4 bases and J lost 0 bases. The CDR3 runs to 15 residues. From germline, CDR1 is SGHRS and CDR2 YFSETQ. The CDR3 DNA follows: TGCGCCAGCAGCGTAGCAGGCGGGAGCTCCTACGAGCAGTACTTC. Translating it yields CASSVAGGSSYEQYF.

On this clone itself: The DNA is omitted, as the CDR3 cannot be located on it reliably, and the CDR3 follows TCRdb's listing. V gene TRBV4-2 combines with J gene TRBJ2-6; whether TRBD1, the table's D call, matches the DNA was not checked. The CDR3 has 23 amino acids, counting both end residues. Germline V lookup: CDR1 LGHNA, CDR2 YNFKEQ. The CDR3 sequence: CASSQGGRALSGANVLTFGVLTF.

The V call is TRBV6-6, the J call TRBJ2-7, with 7 bases matching TRBD1. With V trimmed by 5 bases and J by 3 bases, 4 bases remained unmatched. The CDR3 is made up of 13 amino acids. Germline CDR1 reads MNHNY; CDR2 reads SVGAGI (reference sequence). In DNA, the CDR3 is TGTGCCAGCAGTCCGGGACAGAACTACGAGCAGTACTTC. Translated, it gives CASSPGQNYEQYF.

A few counts support this clone. The chain employs TRBV5-1 and TRBJ2-5, with D possibly being TRBD1 (5 bases). Germline loops: CDR1 SGHRS, CDR2 YFSETQ. The CDR3 is 14 residues long. Trimming took off 3 bases at V and 0 bases at J, with 9 bases between the two ends. This CDR3 reads CASSSGHNQETQYF. DNA for the CDR3: TGCGCCAGCAGCTCCGGACATAACCAAGAGACCCAGTACTTC. The full variable domain, in which reference TRBV5-1 and TRBJ2-5 provide the parts outside the CDR3, is KAGVTQTPRYLIKTRGQQVTLSCSPISGHRSVSWYQQTPGQGLQFLFEYFSETQRNKGNFPGRFSGRQFSNSRSEMNVSTLELGDSALYLCASSSGHNQETQYFGPGTRLLVL.

The chain links TRBV6-1 to TRBJ1-2; D not certain. The CDR3 totals 13 residues. Trimming removed 2 bases at V and 4 bases at J, with 8 bases between. The germline V gene encodes CDR1 MNHNS and CDR2 SASEGT. The CDR3 nucleotides read TGTGCCAGCAGTGAATATCCCCCCTATGGCTACACCTTC. Amino acid sequence: CASSEYPPYGYTF.

This clone was seen a handful of times. This sequence joins TRBV6-1 and TRBJ2-3, with D possibly being TRBD1 (5 bases). Per germline, CDR1 MNHNS and CDR2 SASEGT. The CDR3 sequence is 14 residues long. Trimming left V 4 bases short and J 1 base short, with 9 bases between. CDR3 loop: CASSGRVGTDTQYF. The CDR3 DNA reads as TGTGCCAGCAGTGGCAGGGTGGGCACAGATACGCAGTATTTT.

This chain connects TRBV7-2 to TRBJ1-6; no reliable D call. Germline V gene data show CDR1 as SGHTA and CDR2 as FQGNSA. Trimming took 1 base from V and 9 from J, leaving 7 bases between them. The CDR3 runs 13 residues. The DNA for the CDR3 is TGTGCCAGCAGCTTAGAACAGCTTTCACCCCTCCACTTT. Translated, it gives CASSLEQLSPLHF.

The V and J genes are TRBV9 and TRBJ2-2, with TRBD2 identical over 7 bases. Trimming removed 0 bases from V and 9 bases from J; junction bases left unmatched: 8. The germline V gene has CDR1 SGDLS and CDR2 YYNGEE. CDR3 size: 15 residues. CDR3: CASSVGGTNRRELFF. The CDR3 DNA is TGTGCCAGCAGCGTAGGAGGGACTAATCGTCGGGAGCTGTTTTTT.

The gene calls are TRBV6-5 and TRBJ1-4; 7 nucleotides align to TRBD1. Trimming at V came to 6 bases and at J to 7 bases, leaving 2 bases not matched to a gene. Germline loops: CDR1 MNHEY, CDR2 SVGAGI. The CDR3 sequence is 12 residues long. CDR3 protein: CASRHRGEKLFF. As DNA, the CDR3 is TGTGCCAGCAGGCACAGGGGTGAAAAACTGTTTTTT.

This chain uses TRBV7-2 with TRBJ1-2; D gene ambiguous. The length of the CDR3 is 14 residues. V was cut by 5 bases and J by 5 bases, with 15 bases left in between. Germline assignment: CDR1 SGHTA and CDR2 FQGNSA. This CDR3 reads CASSPSDVKYGYTF. For the CDR3, the DNA is TGTGCCAGCAGCCCATCAGATGTTAAGTATGGCTACACCTTC.

This chain connects TRBV15 to TRBJ1-5, with TRBD1 matching 9 bases. The CDR3 totals 19 residues. V was clipped by 0 bases and J by 0 bases; unmatched bases: 9. Germline CDR1 is LNHNV and CDR2 is YYDKDF (reference sequence). The CDR3 DNA reads TGTGCCACCAGCAGAGATAGCGGGACAGGGCCATATAGCAATCAGCCCCAGCATTTT. It yields the protein CATSRDSGTGPYSNQPQHF.

As regards this clone: The same CDR3 is also encoded by other DNA sequences in this sample. The chain carries TRBV2 and TRBJ2-7, with D unclear. V lost 2 bases, J lost 4 bases, and 3 bases lay in between. CDR1 and CDR2 from the germline V gene are SNHLY and FYNNEI. This CDR3 has 11 amino acids. The CDR3 protein is CASSEPYEQYF. The CDR3 DNA reads TGTGCCAGCAGTGAACCATACGAGCAGTACTTC. Filled out from reference TRBV2 and TRBJ2-7, the complete variable domain reads EPEVTQTPSHQVTQMGQEVILRCVPISNHLYFYWYRQILGQKVEFLVSFYNNEISEKSEIFDDQFSVERPDGSNFTLKIRSTKLEDSAMYFCASSEPYEQYFGPGTRLTVT.

This clone was observed a handful of times. This chain joins TRBV28 and TRBJ2-7, with TRBD1 identical over 9 bases. V lost 6 bases, J lost 5 bases, and 14 bases stayed unmatched. The CDR3 covers 16 residues. CDR1 is MDHEN and CDR2 is SYDVKM in the germline V gene. This chain's CDR3 is CASRGVFGTGSHEQYF. CDR3 sequence (DNA): TGTGCCAGCAGGGGGGTTTTCGGGACAGGGTCTCACGAGCAGTACTTC.